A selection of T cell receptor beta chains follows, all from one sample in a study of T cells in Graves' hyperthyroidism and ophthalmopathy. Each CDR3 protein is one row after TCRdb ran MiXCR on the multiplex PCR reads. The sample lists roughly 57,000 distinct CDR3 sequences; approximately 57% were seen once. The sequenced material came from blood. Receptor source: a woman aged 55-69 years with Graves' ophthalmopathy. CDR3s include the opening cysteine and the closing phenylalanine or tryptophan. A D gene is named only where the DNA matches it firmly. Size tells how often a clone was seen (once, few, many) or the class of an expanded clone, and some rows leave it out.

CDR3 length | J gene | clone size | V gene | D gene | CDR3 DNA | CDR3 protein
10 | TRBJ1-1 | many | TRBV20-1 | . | TGCAGTGCCCGGGACGTTGAAGCTTTCTTT | CSARDVEAFF
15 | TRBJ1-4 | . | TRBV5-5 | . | TGTGCCAGCAGCTTGGAATGGTCAGGGGTTGAAAAACTGTTTTTT | CASSLEWSGVEKLFF
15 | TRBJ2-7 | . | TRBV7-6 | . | TGTGCCAGCAGCACTCTCCCGGGACAAACCTACGAGCAGTACTTC | CASSTLPGQTYEQYF
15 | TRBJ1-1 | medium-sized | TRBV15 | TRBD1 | TGTGCCACCAGCAGATTAGGGGGCAGTGAAACTGAAGCTTTCTTT | CATSRLGGSETEAFF
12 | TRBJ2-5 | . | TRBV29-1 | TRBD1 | TGCAGCGGGACAGGGGGATGGGAGACCCAGTACTTC | CSGTGGWETQYF
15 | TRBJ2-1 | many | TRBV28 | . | TGTGCCAGCAGTTTCTCTAGCGCGGCTTACAATGAGCAGTTCTTC | CASSFSSAAYNEQFF
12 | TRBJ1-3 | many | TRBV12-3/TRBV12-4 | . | TGTGCCAGCAGTTTAAGCAGAAACACCATATATTTT | CASSLSRNTIYF
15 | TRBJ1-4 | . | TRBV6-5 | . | TGTGCCAGCAGGCCCCGTTCAGAAGACAATGAAAAACTGTTTTTT | CASRPRSEDNEKLFF
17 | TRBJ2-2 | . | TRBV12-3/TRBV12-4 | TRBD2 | TGTGCCAGCAGCCCTACAGGGACTAGCGGGAAAAATGGGGAGCTGTTTTTT | CASSPTGTSGKNGELFF
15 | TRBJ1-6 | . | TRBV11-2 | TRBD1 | TGTGCCAGCAGCCGAGTCCGGGACAGGGGTTCACCCCTCCACTTT | CASSRVRDRGSPLHF
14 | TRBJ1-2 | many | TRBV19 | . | TGTGCCAGTAGTATTGTAACAGGCTACTATGGCTACACCTTC | CASSIVTGYYGYTF
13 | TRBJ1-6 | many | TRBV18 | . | TGTGCCAGCTCACCGGATCTTAGTTCACCCCTCCACTTT | CASSPDLSSPLHF
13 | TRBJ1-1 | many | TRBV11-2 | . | TGTGCCAGCAGCCCCCAGTTAGCCACTGAAGCTTTCTTT | CASSPQLATEAFF